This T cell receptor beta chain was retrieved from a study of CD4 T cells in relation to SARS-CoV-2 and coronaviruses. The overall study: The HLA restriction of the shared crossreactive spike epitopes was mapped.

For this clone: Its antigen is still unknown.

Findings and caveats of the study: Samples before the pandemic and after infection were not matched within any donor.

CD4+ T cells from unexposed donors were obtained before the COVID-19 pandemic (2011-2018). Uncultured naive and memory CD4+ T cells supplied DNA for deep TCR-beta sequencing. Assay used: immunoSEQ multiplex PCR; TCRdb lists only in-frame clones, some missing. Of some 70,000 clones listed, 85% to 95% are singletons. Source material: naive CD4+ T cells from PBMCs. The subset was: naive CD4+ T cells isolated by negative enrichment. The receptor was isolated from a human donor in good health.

The CDR3 bases are TGTGCCAGCAGTGAGTTGGTGGGTCAGCCCCAGCATTTT. Its protein is CASSELVGQPQHF. The genes are TRBV2 and TRBJ1-5; D ambiguous. V lost 3 bases and J 6 bases, leaving 9 bases between the germline ends. CDR1 is SNHLY and CDR2 is FYNNEI in the germline V gene. CDR3 length: 13 residues.